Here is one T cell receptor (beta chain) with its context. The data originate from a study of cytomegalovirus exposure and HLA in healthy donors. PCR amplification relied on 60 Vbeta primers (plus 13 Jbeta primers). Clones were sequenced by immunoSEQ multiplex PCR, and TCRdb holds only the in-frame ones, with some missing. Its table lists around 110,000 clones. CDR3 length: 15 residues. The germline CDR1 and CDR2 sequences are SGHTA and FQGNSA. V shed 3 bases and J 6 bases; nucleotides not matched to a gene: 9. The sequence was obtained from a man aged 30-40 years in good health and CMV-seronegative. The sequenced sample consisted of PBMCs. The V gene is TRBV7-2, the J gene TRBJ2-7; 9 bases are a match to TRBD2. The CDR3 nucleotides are TGTGCCAGCAGCTTCTCGTTGCTAGCGGGGCTCGAGCAGTACTTC. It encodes CASSFSLLAGLEQYF.